The 5 T cell receptor beta chains below come from one sample, sequenced in a study of cytomegalovirus exposure and HLA in healthy donors (dated by TCRdb to about 2017). The library was obtained by the immunoSEQ multiplex PCR assay. A mixture of 60 forward primers for TCR Vbeta segments and 13 reverse primers for TCR Jbeta segments was used in the multiplex PCR. Here the immuneACCESS table is served through TCRdb, limited to in-frame sequences with V and J called. Missing clones are a known gap in these copies; in checked studies unresolved V genes cover under half, and the rest lacks a known reason. Counted in this sample were about 97,000 clones; about 80% of them appeared once. About 3.5% of the sample lies in the top ten. The specimen sequenced was PBMCs. The receptors were gathered from a male donor in good health and CMV-seropositive.

V usage is TRBV18 and J usage is TRBJ2-6; D not certain. Trimming removed 6 bases at V and 0 bases at J, with 3 bases between. Germline V gene sequence: CDR1 KGHSH, CDR2 LQKENI. The CDR3 contains 13 residues. The CDR3 spells CASSSSGANVLTF. CDR3 nucleotides: TGTGCCAGCTCCAGCTCTGGGGCCAACGTCCTGACTTTC.

V gene TRBV18 combines with J gene TRBJ1-1; TRBD1 matches at 9 bases. V was clipped by 1 base and J by 4 bases; unmatched bases: 7. The length of the CDR3 is 16 residues. Germline V CDR1 and CDR2: KGHSH, LQKENI. The DNA for the CDR3 is TGTGCCAGCTCACCACGAACAGGGGGCGAGGGCACTGAAGCTTTCTTT. Translated, it gives CASSPRTGGEGTEAFF.

In regard to this clone: The junction shows a germline mismatch at one end, possibly a read error. The chain links TRBV7-7 to TRBJ2-5; 7 nucleotides align to TRBD2. The CDR3 has 16 residues. Germline CDR1 and CDR2: SSHAT and FNYEAQ (reference sequence). The CDR3 sequence is CASSLVGAGSGETQYF. DNA for the CDR3: TGTGCTAGCAGCTTAGTCGGAGCGGGGTCGGGGGAGACCCAGTACTTC.

This chain uses TRBV5-1 with TRBJ1-1, with D maybe TRBD1 (6 bases). This CDR3 is built from 17 residues. Germline V gene lookup returns CDR1 SGHRS and CDR2 YFSETQ. Between the trimmed V and J ends, which lost 4 bases and 1 base, there was a span of 20 bases. The CDR3 DNA follows: TGCGCCAGCAGCGGCACAGGGCCCCGAATGGGGAACACTGAAGCTTTCTTT. As protein: CASSGTGPRMGNTEAFF.

This clone was detected only once. The chain has TRBV6-1 and TRBJ1-2, with 8 positions matching TRBD1. The CDR3 runs to 15 residues. Germline assignment: CDR1 MNHNS and CDR2 SASEGT. Trimming took 2 bases from V and 3 from J; bases not matched to a gene: 5. The chain's CDR3 is CASSESQGAYYGYTF. DNA for the CDR3: TGTGCCAGCAGTGAAAGTCAGGGGGCATACTATGGCTACACCTTC.